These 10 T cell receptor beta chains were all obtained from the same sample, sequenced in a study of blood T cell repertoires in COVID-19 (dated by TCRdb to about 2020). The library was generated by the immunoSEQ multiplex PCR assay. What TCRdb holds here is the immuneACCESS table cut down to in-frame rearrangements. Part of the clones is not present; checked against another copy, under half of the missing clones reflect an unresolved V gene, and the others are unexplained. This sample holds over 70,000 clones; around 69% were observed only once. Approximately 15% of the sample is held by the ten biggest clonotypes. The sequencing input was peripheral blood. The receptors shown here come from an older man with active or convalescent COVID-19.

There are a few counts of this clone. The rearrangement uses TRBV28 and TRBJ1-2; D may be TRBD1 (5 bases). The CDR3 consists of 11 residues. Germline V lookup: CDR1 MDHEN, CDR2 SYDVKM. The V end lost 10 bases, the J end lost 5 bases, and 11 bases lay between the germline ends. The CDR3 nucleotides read TGTGCCATTTCGGGGGGATATGGCTACACCTTC. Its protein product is CAISGGYGYTF.

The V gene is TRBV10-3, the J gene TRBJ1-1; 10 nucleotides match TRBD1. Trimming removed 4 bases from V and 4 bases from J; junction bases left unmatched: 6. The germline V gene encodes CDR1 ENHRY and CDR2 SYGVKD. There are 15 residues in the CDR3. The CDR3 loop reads CAISGQTGGATEAFF. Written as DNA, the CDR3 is TGTGCCATCAGTGGGCAGACAGGGGGCGCCACTGAAGCTTTCTTT.

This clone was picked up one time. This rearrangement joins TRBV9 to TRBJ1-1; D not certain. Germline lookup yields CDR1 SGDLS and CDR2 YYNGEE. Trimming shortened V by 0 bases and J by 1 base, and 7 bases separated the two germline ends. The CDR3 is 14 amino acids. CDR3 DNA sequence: TGTGCCAGCAGCGTAGCCGTGTCGAACACTGAAGCTTTCTTT. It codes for CASSVAVSNTEAFF.

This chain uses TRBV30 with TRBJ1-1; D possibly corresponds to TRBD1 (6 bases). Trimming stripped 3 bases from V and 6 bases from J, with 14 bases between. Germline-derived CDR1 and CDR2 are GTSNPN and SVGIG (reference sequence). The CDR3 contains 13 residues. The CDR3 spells CAWSNQGFAEAFF. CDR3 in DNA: TGTGCCTGGAGCAATCAGGGGTTCGCTGAAGCTTTCTTT. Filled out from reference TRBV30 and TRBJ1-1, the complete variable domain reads SQTIHQWPATLVQPVGSPLSLECTVEGTSNPNLYWYRQAAGRGLQLLFYSVGIGQISSEVPQNLSASRPQDRQFILSSKKLLLSDSGFYLCAWSNQGFAEAFFGQGTRLTVV.

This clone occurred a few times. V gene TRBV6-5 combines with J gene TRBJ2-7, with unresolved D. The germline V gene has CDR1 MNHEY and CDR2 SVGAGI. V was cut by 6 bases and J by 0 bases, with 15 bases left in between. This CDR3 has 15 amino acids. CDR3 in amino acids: CASSPHTATSYEQYF. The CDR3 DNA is TGTGCCAGCAGCCCCCACACAGCAACCTCCTACGAGCAGTACTTC.

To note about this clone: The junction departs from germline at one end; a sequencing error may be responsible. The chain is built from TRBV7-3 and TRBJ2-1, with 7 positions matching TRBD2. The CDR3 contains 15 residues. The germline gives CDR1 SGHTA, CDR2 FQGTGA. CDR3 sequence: CASSLGRGSFNEQFF. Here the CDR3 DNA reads TGTGCCAGCAGCTTAGGGCGGGGGTCCTTCAATGAGCAGTTCTTC.

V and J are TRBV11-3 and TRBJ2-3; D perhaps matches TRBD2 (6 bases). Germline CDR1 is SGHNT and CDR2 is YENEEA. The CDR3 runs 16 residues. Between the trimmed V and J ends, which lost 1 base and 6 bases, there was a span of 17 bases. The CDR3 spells CASSLGAHSRGDTQYF. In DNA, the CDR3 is TGTGCCAGCAGCTTAGGGGCCCACAGCCGGGGGGATACGCAGTATTTT.

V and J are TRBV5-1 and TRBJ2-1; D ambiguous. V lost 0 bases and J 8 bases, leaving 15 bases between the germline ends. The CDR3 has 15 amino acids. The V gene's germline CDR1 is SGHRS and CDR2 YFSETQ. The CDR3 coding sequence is TGCGCCAGCAGCTTGGCCATCCCGGGTCTCGATGAGCAGTTCTTC. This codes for CASSLAIPGLDEQFF.

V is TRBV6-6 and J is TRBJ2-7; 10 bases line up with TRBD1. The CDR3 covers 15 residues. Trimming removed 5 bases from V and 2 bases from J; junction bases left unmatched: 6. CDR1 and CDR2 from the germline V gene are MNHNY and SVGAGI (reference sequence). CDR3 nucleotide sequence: TGTGCCAGCAGTCAAACGGGACAGGGGACCTACGAGCAGTACTTC. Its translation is CASSQTGQGTYEQYF.

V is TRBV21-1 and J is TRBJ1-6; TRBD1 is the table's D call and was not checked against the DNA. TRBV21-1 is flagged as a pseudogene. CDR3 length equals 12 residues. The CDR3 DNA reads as TGTGCCAGCAGCAACAGGGATACACCTTCGGGCTTT. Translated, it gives CASSNRDTPSGF.